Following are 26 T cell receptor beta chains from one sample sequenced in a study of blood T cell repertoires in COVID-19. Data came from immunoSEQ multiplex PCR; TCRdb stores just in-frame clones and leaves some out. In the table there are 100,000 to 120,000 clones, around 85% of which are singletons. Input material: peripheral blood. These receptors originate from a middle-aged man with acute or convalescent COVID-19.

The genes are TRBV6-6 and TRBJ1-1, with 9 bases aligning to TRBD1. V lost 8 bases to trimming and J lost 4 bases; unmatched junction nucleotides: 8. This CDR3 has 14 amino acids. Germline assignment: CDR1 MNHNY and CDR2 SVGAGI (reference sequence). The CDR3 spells CASGGTGTGTEAFF. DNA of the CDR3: TGTGCCAGCGGAGGGACAGGGACAGGCACTGAAGCTTTCTTT.

CDR3 DNA: TGTGCCAGCAGCTCACAGGGGGCCGGCAATCAGCCCCAGCATTTT. This encodes CASSSQGAGNQPQHF. The chain recombines TRBV7-2 with TRBJ1-5; 9 nucleotides align to TRBD1. J gave up 2 bases and V 4 bases, and 3 bases lay outside the gene matches. This CDR3 comprises 15 residues. Looked up from germline, CDR1 is SGHTA and CDR2 is FQGNSA.

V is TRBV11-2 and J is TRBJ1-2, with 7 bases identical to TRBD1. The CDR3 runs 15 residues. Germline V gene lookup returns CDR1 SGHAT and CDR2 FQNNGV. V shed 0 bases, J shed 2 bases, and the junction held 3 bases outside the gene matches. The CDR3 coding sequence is TGTGCCAGCAGCTTAGAGGAGGGGGCCAACTATGGCTACACCTTC. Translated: CASSLEEGANYGYTF. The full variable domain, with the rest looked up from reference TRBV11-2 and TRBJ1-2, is EAGVAQSPRYKIIEKRQSVAFWCNPISGHATLYWYQQILGQGPKLLIQFQNNGVVDDSQLPKDRFSAERLKGVDSTLKIQPAKLEDSAVYLCASSLEEGANYGYTFGSGTRLTVV.

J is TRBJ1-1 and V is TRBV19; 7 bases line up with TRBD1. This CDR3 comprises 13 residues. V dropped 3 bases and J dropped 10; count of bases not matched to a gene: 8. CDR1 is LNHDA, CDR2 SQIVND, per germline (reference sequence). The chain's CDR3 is CASSIGQARGAFF. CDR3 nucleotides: TGTGCCAGTAGTATCGGACAGGCCCGGGGAGCTTTCTTT.

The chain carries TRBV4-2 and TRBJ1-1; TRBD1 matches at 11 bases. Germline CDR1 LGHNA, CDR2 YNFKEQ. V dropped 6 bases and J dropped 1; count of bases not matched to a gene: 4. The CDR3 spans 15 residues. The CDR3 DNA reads TGTGCCAGCAGAAGGGACAGGGGGAAGAACACTGAAGCTTTCTTT. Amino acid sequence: CASRRDRGKNTEAFF.

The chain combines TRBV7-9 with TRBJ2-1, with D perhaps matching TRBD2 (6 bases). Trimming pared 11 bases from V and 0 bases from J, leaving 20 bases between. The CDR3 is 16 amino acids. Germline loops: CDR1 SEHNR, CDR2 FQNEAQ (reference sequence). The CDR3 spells CAVLPPGGSSYNEQFF. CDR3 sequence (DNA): TGTGCCGTCCTGCCTCCAGGAGGGAGCTCCTACAATGAGCAGTTCTTC.

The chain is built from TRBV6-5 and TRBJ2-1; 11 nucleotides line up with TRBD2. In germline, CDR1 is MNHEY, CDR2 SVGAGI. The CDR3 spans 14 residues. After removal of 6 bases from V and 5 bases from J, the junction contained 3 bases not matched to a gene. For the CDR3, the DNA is TGTGCCAGCAGGACTAGCGGGGCTAACAATGAGCAGTTCTTC. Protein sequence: CASRTSGANNEQFF.

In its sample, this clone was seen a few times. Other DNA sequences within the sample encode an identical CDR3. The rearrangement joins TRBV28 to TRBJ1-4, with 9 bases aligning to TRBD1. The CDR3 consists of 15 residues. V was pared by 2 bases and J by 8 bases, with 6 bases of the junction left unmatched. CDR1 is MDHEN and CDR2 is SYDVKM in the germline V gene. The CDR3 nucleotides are TGTGCCAGCAGTTTACCCGGGACAGGGAACGAAAAACTGTTTTTT. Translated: CASSLPGTGNEKLFF.

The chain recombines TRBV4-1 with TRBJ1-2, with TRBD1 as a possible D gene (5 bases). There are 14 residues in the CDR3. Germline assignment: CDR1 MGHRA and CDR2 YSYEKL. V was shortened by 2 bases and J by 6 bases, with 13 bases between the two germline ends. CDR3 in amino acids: CASSQLTRRDGYTF. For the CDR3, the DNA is TGCGCCAGCAGCCAACTTACTCGCAGGGATGGCTACACCTTC.

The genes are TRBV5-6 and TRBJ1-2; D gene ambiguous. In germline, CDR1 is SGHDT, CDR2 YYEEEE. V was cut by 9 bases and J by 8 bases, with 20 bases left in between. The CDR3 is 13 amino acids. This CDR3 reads CATSPVLYGGYTF. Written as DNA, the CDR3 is TGTGCCACATCCCCAGTACTATATGGAGGCTACACCTTC.

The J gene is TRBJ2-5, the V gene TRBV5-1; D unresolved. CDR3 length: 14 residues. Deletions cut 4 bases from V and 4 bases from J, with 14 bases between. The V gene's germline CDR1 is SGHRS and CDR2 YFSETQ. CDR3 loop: CASSPGPGGETQYF. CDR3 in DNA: TGCGCCAGCAGCCCTGGGCCCGGTGGAGAGACCCAGTACTTC.

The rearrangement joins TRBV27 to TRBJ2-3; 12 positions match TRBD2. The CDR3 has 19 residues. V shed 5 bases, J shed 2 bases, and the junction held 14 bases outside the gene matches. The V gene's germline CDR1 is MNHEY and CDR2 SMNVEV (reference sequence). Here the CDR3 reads CASSPRGLAGSLPTDTQYF. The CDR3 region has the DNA TGTGCCAGCAGTCCCAGAGGACTAGCGGGGTCACTCCCCACAGATACGCAGTATTTT.

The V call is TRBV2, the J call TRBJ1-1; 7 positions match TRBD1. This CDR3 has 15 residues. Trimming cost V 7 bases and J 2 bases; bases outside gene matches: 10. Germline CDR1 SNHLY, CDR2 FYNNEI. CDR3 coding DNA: TGTGCCAGCACCGCCAGGGGGGTTTATAACACTGAAGCTTTCTTT. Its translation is CASTARGVYNTEAFF.

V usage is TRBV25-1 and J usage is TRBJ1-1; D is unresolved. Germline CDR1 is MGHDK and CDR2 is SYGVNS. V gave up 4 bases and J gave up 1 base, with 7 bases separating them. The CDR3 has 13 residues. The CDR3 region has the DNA TGTGCCAGCAGTGGGCAGGAGAACACTGAAGCTTTCTTT. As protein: CASSGQENTEAFF.

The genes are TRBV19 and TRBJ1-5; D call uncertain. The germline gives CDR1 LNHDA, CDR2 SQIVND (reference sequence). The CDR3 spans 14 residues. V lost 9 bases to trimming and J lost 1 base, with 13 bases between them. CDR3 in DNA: TGTGCCAGCGCCGATCTCAGGAGCAATCAGCCCCAGCATTTT. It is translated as CASADLRSNQPQHF.

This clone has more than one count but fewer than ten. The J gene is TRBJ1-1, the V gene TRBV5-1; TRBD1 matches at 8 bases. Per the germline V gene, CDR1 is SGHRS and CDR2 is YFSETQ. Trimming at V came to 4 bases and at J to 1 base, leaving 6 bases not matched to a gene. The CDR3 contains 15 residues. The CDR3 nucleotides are TGCGCCAGCAGCCCGGACAGGGTAGGGAACACTGAAGCTTTCTTT. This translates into CASSPDRVGNTEAFF.

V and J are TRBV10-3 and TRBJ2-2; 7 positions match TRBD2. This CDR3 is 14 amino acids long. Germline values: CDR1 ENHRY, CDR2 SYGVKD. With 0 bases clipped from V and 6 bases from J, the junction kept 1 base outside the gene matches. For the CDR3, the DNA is TGTGCCATCAGTGAGTCGGGAGGGGCCGGGGAGCTGTTTTTT. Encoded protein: CAISESGGAGELFF.

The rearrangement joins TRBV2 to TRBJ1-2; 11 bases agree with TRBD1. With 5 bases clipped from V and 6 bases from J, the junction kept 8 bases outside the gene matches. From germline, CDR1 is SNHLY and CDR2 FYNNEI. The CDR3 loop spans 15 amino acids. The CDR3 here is CASSRDRGAVHGYTF. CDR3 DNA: TGTGCCAGCAGTAGGGACAGGGGGGCCGTTCATGGCTACACCTTC.

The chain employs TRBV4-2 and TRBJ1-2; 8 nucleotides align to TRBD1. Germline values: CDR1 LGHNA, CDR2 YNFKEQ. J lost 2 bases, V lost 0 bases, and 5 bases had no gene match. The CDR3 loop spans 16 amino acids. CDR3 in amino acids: CASSQDAGGSNYGYTF. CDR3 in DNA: TGTGCCAGCAGCCAAGACGCAGGGGGCTCCAACTATGGCTACACCTTC.

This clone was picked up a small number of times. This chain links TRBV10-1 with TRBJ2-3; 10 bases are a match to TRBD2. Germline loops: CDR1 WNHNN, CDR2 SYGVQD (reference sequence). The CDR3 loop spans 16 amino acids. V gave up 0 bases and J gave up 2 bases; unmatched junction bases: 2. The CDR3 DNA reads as TGCGCCAGCAGTGAGTCGAGCGGGGGGGTCACAGATACGCAGTATTTT. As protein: CASSESSGGVTDTQYF.

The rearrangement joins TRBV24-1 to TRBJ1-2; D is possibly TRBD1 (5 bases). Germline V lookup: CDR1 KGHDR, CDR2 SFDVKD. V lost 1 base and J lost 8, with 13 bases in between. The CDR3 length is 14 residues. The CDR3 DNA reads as TGTGCCACCAGTGATTTTCCGGGGGAGGGAGGCTACACCTTC. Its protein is CATSDFPGEGGYTF.

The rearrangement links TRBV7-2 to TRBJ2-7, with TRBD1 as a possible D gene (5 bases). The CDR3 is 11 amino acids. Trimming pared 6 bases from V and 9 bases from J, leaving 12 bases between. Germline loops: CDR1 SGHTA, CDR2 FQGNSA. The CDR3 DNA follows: TGTGCCAGCAGGGCAGACAGTTGGCAGTACTTC. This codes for CASRADSWQYF.

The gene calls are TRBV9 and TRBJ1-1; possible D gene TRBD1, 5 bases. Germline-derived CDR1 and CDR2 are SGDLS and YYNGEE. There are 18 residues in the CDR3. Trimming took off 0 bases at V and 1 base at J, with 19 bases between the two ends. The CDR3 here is CASSVAGGASLGNTEAFF. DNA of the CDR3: TGTGCCAGCAGCGTAGCTGGCGGGGCATCATTGGGGAACACTGAAGCTTTCTTT.

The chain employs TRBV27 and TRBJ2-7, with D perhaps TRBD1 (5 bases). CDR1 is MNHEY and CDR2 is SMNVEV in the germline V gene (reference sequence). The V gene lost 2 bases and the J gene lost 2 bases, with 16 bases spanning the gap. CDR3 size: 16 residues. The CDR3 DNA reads TGTGCCAGCAGTTTAACCCCAGGGTCGACAGCCTACGAGCAGTACGTC. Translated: CASSLTPGSTAYEQYV.

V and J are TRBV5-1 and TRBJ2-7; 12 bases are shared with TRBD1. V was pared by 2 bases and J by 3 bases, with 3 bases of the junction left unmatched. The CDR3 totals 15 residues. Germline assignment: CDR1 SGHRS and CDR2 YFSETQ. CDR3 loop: CASSLGTGGFYEQYF. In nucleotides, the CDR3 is TGCGCCAGCAGCTTAGGGACAGGGGGCTTCTACGAGCAGTACTTC. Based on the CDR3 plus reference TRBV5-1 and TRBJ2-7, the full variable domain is KAGVTQTPRYLIKTRGQQVTLSCSPISGHRSVSWYQQTPGQGLQFLFEYFSETQRNKGNFPGRFSGRQFSNSRSEMNVSTLELGDSALYLCASSLGTGGFYEQYFGPGTRLTVT.

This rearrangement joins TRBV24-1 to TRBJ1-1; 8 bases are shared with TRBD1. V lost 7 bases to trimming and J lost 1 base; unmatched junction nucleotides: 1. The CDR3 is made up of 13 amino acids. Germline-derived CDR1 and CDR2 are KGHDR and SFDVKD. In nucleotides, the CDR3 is TGTGCCACCAGGGGGACAGGGAACACTGAAGCTTTCTTT. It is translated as CATRGTGNTEAFF.